The clone carrying this T cell receptor beta chain was counted only a few times. This record comes from a study of T-cell reconstitution after alpha-beta-depleted transplantation in children. For TCRbeta, the library was prepared with unique molecular identifiers. MiXCR was run by TCRdb on the PCR reads, yielding one entry per CDR3 protein. Of fewer than 250,000 distinct CDR3 sequences listed, roughly 18% were seen once; the top ten hold 40% to 50%. Trimming at V came to 8 bases and at J to 5 bases, leaving 14 bases not matched to a gene. This CDR3 spans 14 amino acids. Germline CDR1 and CDR2: SQVTM and ANQGSEA.

The source was PBMCs, mostly from graft donor cells, collected 360 days after TCRalphabeta/CD19-depleted stem cell transplant. V gene TRBV29-1 combines with J gene TRBJ2-5, with 7 nucleotides matching TRBD2. The receptor comes from a male patient aged 2-15 years who had a stem cell transplant for acute lymphoblastic leukemia, so the T cells may come from the graft donor. Here the CDR3 reads CSLKVPGGRETQYF. CDR3 in DNA: TGCAGCCTAAAAGTTCCGGGGGGTAGGGAGACCCAGTACTTC.